These 15 T cell receptor beta chains were all obtained from the same sample, sequenced in a study of vaccination and CD4 T cells after COVID-19. At the Johns Hopkins FTIC core, DNA taken from cultured CD4+ T cells was sequenced by way of the Oncomine TCR Beta short-read assay. Via MiXCR, TCRdb re-called the PCR reads, giving one row per CDR3 protein. The table lists 10,000 to 13,000 distinct CDR3 sequences, roughly two fifths of them singletons. Stated treatment: 10-day PBMC culture with coronavirus spike peptide pools or control peptides (ViraFEST assay). Antigen specificity for these receptors is unknown. The sample was CD4+ T cells from blood, cultured in vitro, taken after SARS-CoV-2 vaccination. The source is a human donor who had recovered from COVID-19.

This clonotype was recorded a few times. The rearrangement links TRBV28 to TRBJ1-5; D is perhaps TRBD1 (6 bases). CDR1 and CDR2 from the germline V gene are MDHEN and SYDVKM. V lost 2 bases and J 4 bases, leaving 12 bases between the germline ends. The CDR3 loop spans 15 amino acids. As DNA, the CDR3 is TGTGCCAGCAGTTTAGTGGGGGCTAGGAATCAGCCCCAGCATTTT. This translates into CASSLVGARNQPQHF.

In this sample, this clonotype turned up a few times. V usage is TRBV7-2 and J usage is TRBJ1-1; a possible D gene is TRBD1 (6 bases). Germline-derived CDR1 and CDR2 are SGHTA and FQGNSA. The V end was cut by 5 bases, the J end by 3 bases, with 16 bases between. The CDR3 is made up of 15 amino acids. The CDR3: CASSRGRGRDTEAFF. The CDR3, as DNA: TGTGCCAGCAGCCGCGGGAGGGGGAGGGACACTGAAGCTTTCTTT. The complete variable domain, with remaining parts taken from reference TRBV7-2 and TRBJ1-1, reads GAGVSQSPSNKVTEKGKDVELRCDPISGHTALYWYRQSLGQGLEFLIYFQGNSAPDKSGLPSDRFSAERTGGSVSTLTIQRTQQEDSAVYLCASSRGRGRDTEAFFGQGTRLTVV.

This clonotype was observed a few times. The rearrangement uses TRBV20-1 and TRBJ1-1; D gene ambiguous. CDR1 and CDR2 from the germline V gene are DFQATT and SNEGSKA (reference sequence). V lost 4 bases to trimming and J lost 7 bases, with 16 bases between them. The CDR3 runs 13 residues. CDR3: CSATRPRIREAFF. For the CDR3, the DNA is TGCAGTGCTACCAGACCCCGGATCCGTGAAGCTTTCTTT.

This clonotype was observed a few times. This sequence joins TRBV6-2 or TRBV6-3 and TRBJ2-5; a possible D gene is TRBD1 (6 bases). The V end was cut by 7 bases, the J end by 5 bases, with 23 bases between. Per germline, CDR1 MNHEY and CDR2 SVGEGT. The CDR3 totals 16 residues. As DNA, the CDR3 is TGTGCCAGCATTCTACTACAGGGTGGGTCAAATGAGACCCAGTACTTC. This gives the protein CASILLQGGSNETQYF.

This clonotype was seen a few times. The chain has TRBV19 and TRBJ1-5; D possibly corresponds to TRBD1 (6 bases). CDR3 length: 16 amino acids. Between the trimmed V and J ends, which lost 10 bases and 3 bases, there was a span of 22 bases. Germline V gives CDR1 LNHDA, CDR2 SQIVND (reference sequence). The CDR3 spells CATRGGADQNNQPQHF. CDR3 nucleotide sequence: TGTGCCACTAGGGGGGGGGCAGACCAGAACAATCAGCCCCAGCATTTT.

This chain joins TRBV24-1 and TRBJ2-4; no firm D call. Germline V gene data show CDR1 as KGHDR and CDR2 as SFDVKD. The CDR3 contains 11 residues. V was clipped by 6 bases and J by 6 bases, with 5 bases between them. CDR3 nucleotides: TGTGCCACCAGTTTGGCAAACATTCAGTACTTC. Translated: CATSLANIQYF.

The CDR3, as DNA: TGTGCCATCAGTGGAGGAGAGACAGCCTCCTACGAGCAGTACTTC. This codes for CAISGGETASYEQYF. This chain uses TRBV10-3 with TRBJ2-7, with a weak D call TRBD1 (5 bases). The V and J ends lost 4 bases and 0 bases respectively, with 13 bases between them. The CDR3 has 15 residues. CDR1 and CDR2 (germline): ENHRY, SYGVKD.

This clonotype is termed medium-sized. This chain links TRBV4-1 with TRBJ2-5, with TRBD1 as a possible D gene (5 bases). V was shortened by 4 bases and J by 4 bases, with 19 bases between the two germline ends. Germline CDR1 reads MGHRA; CDR2 reads YSYEKL. This CDR3 has 16 residues. CDR3 sequence reads: CASSPPIGRAGETQYF. The CDR3 nucleotides are TGCGCCAGCAGCCCCCCTATTGGCAGGGCCGGAGAGACCCAGTACTTC.

The chain links TRBV6-5 to TRBJ2-6, with D maybe TRBD1 (5 bases). CDR1 is MNHEY and CDR2 is SVGAGI in the germline V gene. The V gene lost 0 bases and the J gene lost 1 base, with 7 bases spanning the gap. The CDR3 length is 16 residues. The CDR3 protein is CASSYSGASGANVLTF. The DNA for the CDR3 is TGTGCCAGCAGTTACTCAGGGGCTTCTGGGGCCAACGTCCTGACTTTC.

This clonotype was detected only a few times. The genes are TRBV20-1 and TRBJ2-1, with D perhaps assigned TRBD1 or TRBD2 (5 bases each). V was shortened by 3 bases and J by 10 bases, with 13 bases between the two germline ends. Germline CDR1 DFQATT, CDR2 SNEGSKA (reference sequence). CDR3 length: 12 amino acids. The CDR3 spells CSARGDSPEQFF. The CDR3, as DNA: TGCAGTGCTAGGGGGGATTCCCCCGAGCAGTTCTTC.

The V gene is TRBV6-2 or TRBV6-3, the J gene TRBJ2-7, with a tentative D call TRBD2 (5 bases). CDR1 MNHEY and CDR2 SVGEGT come from the germline V gene. The CDR3 covers 11 residues. Trimming cost V 6 bases and J 7 bases, with 10 bases left between them. The CDR3 DNA is TGTGCCAGCAGAACCCCGGGGGAGCAGTACTTC. This encodes CASRTPGEQYF.

The V call is TRBV6-1, the J call TRBJ2-1; perhaps TRBD2 as D (5 bases). V shed 7 bases and J shed 10 bases, with 20 bases lying between them. CDR3 length: 14 amino acids. Looked up from germline, CDR1 is MNHNS and CDR2 is SASEGT. The CDR3 region is CASIRLAGVGEQFF. The CDR3 DNA reads TGTGCCAGCATAAGGCTAGCAGGAGTAGGAGAGCAGTTCTTC.

The rearrangement links TRBV20-1 to TRBJ2-3; 16 bases map to TRBD2. The length of the CDR3 is 21 residues. The J segment lost 3 bases and the V segment lost 2 bases, leaving 17 bases of the junction unmatched. CDR1 is DFQATT and CDR2 is SNEGSKA in the germline V gene (reference sequence). CDR3 sequence: CSARRPGGRGLAGGPTDTQYF. The CDR3 nucleotides read TGCAGTGCTAGACGTCCGGGGGGCAGGGGACTAGCGGGAGGGCCGACAGATACGCAGTATTTT.

The DNA for the CDR3 is TGTGCCAGCAGTGCAAAAATCCAGACTGAAGCTTTCTTT. Translation: CASSAKIQTEAFF. The chain has TRBV2 and TRBJ1-1; D gene uncertain. Germline-derived CDR1 and CDR2 are SNHLY and FYNNEI. The V end lost 4 bases, the J end lost 5 bases, and 11 bases lay between the germline ends. This CDR3 spans 13 amino acids.

The chain carries TRBV15 and TRBJ2-1; D is perhaps TRBD2 (5 bases). Per germline, CDR1 LNHNV and CDR2 YYDKDF (reference sequence). CDR3 length: 15 residues. The ends were cut back, 1 base at V and 0 bases at J, with 7 bases in the middle. In DNA form, the CDR3 reads TGTGCCACCAGCAGAGTTAGCGCCTCCTACAATGAGCAGTTCTTC. Its protein product is CATSRVSASYNEQFF. Complete variable domain (other parts from reference TRBV15 and TRBJ2-1): DAMVIQNPRYQVTQFGKPVTLSCSQTLNHNVMYWYQQKSSQAPKLLFHYYDKDFNNEADTPDNFQSRRPNTSFCFLDIRSPGLGDTAMYLCATSRVSASYNEQFFGPGTRLTVL.